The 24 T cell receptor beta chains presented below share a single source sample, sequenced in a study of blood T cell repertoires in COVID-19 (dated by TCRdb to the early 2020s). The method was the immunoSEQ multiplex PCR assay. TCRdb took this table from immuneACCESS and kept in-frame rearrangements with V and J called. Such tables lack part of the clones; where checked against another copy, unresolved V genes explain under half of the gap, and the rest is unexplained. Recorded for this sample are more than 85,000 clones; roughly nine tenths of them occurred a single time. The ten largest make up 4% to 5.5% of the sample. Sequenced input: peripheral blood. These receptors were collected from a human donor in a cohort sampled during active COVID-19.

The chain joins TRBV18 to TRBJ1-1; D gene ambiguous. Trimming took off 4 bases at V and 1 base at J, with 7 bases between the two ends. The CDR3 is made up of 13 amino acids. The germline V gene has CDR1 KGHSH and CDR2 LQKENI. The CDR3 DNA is TGTGCCAGCTCACTCACTCAGAACACTGAAGCTTTCTTT. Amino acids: CASSLTQNTEAFF.

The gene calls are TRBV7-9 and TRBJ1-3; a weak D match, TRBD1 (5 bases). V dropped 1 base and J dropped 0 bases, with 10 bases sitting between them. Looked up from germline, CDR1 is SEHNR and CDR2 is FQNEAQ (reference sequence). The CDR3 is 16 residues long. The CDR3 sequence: CASSLGQPYSGNTIYF. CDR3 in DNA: TGTGCCAGCAGCTTAGGACAGCCTTACTCTGGAAACACCATATATTTT.

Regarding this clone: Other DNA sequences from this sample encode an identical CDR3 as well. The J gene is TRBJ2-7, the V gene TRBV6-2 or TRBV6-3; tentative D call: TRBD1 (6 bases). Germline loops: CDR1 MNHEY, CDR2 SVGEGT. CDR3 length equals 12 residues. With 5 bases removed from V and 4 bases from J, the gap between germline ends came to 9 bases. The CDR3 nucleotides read TGTGCCAGCAGTCCAACAGGGTACGAGCAGTACTTC. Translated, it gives CASSPTGYEQYF.

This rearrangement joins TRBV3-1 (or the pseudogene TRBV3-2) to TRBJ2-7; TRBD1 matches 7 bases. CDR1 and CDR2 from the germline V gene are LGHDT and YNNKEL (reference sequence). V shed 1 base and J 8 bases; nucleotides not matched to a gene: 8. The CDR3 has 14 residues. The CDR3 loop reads CASSQGIQGIKQYF. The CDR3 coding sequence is TGTGCCAGCAGCCAAGGCATACAGGGGATCAAGCAGTACTTC.

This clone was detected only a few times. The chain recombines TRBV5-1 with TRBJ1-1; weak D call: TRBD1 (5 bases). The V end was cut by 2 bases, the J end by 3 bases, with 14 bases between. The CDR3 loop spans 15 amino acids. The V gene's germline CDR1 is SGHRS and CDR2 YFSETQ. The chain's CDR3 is CASSLDTGGYTEAFF. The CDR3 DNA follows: TGCGCCAGCAGCTTAGATACAGGTGGCTACACTGAAGCTTTCTTT.

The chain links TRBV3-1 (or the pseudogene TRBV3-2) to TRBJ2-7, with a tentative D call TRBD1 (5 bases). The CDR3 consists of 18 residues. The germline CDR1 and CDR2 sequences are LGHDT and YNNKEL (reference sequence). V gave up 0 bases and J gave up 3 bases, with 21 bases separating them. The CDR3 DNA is TGTGCCAGCAGCCAAGATTCCCCAATCCAAGCAGGGAACTACGAGCAGTACTTC. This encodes CASSQDSPIQAGNYEQYF.

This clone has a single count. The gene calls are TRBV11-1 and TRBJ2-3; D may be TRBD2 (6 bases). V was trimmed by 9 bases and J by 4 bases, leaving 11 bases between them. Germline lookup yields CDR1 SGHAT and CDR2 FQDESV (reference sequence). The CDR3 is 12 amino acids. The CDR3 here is CASGGRPDTQYF. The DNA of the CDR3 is TGTGCCAGTGGAGGGCGCCCAGATACGCAGTATTTT.

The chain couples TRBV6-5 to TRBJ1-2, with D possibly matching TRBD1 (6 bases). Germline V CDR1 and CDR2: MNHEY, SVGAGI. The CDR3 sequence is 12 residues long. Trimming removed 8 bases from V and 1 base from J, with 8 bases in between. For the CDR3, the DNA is TGTGCCAGCGCCAGGGGTAACTATGGCTACACCTTC. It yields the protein CASARGNYGYTF.

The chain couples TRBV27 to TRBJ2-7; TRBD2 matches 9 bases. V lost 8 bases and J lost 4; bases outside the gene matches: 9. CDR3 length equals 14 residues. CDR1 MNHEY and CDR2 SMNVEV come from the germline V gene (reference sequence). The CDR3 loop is CASGKLAGPYEQYF. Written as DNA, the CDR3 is TGTGCCAGCGGCAAACTAGCGGGTCCTTACGAGCAGTACTTC.

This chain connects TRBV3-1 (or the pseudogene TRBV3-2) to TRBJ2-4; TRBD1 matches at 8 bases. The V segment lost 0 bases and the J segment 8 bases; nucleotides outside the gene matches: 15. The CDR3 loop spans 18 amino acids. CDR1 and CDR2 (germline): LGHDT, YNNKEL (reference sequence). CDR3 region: CASSQDNRGDSKLDIQYF. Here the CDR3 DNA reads TGTGCCAGCAGCCAAGACAACAGGGGGGATAGTAAGTTAGACATTCAGTACTTC.

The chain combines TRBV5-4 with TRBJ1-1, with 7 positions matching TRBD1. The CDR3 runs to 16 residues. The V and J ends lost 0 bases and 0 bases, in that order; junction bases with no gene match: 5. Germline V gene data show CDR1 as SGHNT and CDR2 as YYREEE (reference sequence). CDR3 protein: CASSLGQGRMNTEAFF. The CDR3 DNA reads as TGTGCCAGCAGCTTGGGACAGGGTAGAATGAACACTGAAGCTTTCTTT.

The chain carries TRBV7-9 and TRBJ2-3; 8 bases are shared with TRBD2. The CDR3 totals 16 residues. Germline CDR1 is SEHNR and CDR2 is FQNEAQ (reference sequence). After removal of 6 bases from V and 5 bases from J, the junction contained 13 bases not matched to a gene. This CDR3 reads CASSPPGLGKGDTQYF. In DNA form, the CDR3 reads TGTGCCAGCAGTCCTCCGGGACTAGGGAAAGGAGATACGCAGTATTTT.

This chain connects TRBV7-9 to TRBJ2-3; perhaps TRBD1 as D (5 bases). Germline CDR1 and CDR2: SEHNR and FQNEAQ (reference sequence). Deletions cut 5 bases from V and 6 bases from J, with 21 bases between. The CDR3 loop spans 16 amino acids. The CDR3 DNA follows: TGTGCCAGCAGCCCCCATATCCTCGCAGGGTCTGATACGCAGTATTTT. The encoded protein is CASSPHILAGSDTQYF.

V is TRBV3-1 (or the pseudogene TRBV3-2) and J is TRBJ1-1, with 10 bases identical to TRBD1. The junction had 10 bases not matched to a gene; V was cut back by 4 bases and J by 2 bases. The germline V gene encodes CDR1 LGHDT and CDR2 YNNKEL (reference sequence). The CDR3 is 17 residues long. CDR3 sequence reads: CASSLRTGGNVNTEAFF. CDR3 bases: TGTGCCAGCAGCCTACGGACAGGGGGTAATGTAAACACTGAAGCTTTCTTT.

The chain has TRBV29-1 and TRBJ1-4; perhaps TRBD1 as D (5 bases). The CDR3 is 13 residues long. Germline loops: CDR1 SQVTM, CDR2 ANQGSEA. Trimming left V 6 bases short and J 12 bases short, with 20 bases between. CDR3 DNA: TGCAGCGTAGGCCGGGGAGGGGACGGGGAACTGTTTTTT. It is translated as CSVGRGGDGELFF. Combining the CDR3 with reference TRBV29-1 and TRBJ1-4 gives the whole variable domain SAVISQKPSRDICQRGTSLTIQCQVDSQVTMMFWYRQQPGQSLTLIATANQGSEATYESGFVIDKFPISRPNLTFSTLTVSNMSPEDSSIYLCSVGRGGDGELFFGSGTQLSVL.

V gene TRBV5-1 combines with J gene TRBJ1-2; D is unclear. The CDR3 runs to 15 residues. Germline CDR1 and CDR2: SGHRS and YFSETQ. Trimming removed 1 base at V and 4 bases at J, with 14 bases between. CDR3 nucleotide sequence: TGCGCCAGCAGCTTGTCGCCGTGGCAGGCCTATGGCTACACCTTC. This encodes CASSLSPWQAYGYTF.

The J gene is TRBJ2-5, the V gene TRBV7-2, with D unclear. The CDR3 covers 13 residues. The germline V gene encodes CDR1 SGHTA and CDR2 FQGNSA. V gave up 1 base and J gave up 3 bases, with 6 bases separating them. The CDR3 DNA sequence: TGTGCCAGCAGCTTAGAGGCGGAAGAGACCCAGTACTTC. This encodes CASSLEAEETQYF.

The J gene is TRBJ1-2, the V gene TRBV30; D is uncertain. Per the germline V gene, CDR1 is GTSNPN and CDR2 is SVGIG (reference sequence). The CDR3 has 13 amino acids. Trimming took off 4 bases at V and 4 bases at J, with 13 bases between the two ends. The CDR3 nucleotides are TGTGCCTGGATCGGGAGTATCAGCTATGGCTACACCTTC. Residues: CAWIGSISYGYTF.

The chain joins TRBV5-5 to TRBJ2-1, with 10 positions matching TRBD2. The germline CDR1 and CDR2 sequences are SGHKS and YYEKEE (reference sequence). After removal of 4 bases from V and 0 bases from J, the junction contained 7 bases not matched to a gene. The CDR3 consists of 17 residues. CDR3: CASSPQAGGPSYNEQFF. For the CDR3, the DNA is TGTGCCAGCAGCCCCCAAGCGGGAGGGCCCTCCTACAATGAGCAGTTCTTC.

CDR3 residues: CASSTGGNTEAFF. As DNA, the CDR3 is TGTGCCAGCAGTACGGGGGGGAACACTGAAGCTTTCTTT. J is TRBJ1-1 and V is TRBV12-3 or TRBV12-4; the D gene is possibly TRBD1 (5 bases). V was pared by 5 bases and J by 1 base, with 8 bases between. CDR3 length equals 13 residues.

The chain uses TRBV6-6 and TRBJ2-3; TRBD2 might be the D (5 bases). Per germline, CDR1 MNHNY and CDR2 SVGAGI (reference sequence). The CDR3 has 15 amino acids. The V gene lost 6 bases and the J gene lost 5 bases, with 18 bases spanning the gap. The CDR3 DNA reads TGTGCCAGCAGCCCCGCGCGGGCAGCAGGAGATACGCAGTATTTT. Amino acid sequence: CASSPARAAGDTQYF.

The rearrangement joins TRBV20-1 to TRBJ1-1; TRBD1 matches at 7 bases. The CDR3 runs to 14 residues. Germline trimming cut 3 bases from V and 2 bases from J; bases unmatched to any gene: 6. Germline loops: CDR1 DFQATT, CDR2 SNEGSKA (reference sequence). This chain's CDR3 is CSASDRVKNTEAFF. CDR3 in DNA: TGCAGTGCTAGTGACAGGGTGAAAAACACTGAAGCTTTCTTT.

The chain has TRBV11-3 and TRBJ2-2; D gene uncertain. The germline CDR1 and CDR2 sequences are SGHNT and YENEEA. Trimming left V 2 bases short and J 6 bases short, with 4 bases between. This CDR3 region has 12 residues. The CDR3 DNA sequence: TGTGCCAGCAGCTTATTATCCGGGGAGCTGTTTTTT. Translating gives CASSLLSGELFF.

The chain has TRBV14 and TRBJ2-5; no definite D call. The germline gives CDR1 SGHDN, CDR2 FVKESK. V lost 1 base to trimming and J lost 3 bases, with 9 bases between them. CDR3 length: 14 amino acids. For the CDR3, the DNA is TGTGCCAGCAGCCAAGTATATGGAGAAGAGACCCAGTACTTC. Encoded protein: CASSQVYGEETQYF.